This TCR beta chain was observed in a study of OX40 agonist ivuxolimab in advanced cancers. The data were produced by immunoSEQ multiplex PCR, yet TCRdb's version contains in-frame clones alone and is incomplete. This sample has some 40,000 clones; around 80% occur once, and the top ten carry roughly a fifth. The ends were cut back, 1 base at V and 9 bases at J, with 7 bases in the middle. The CDR3 length is 12 residues. CDR1 is SGHTA, CDR2 FQGNSA, per germline. Source: CD4+ or CD8+ T cells sorted from blood, taken in a trial of the OX40 agonist ivuxolimab. This clonotype originated in an adult with an advanced solid tumor such as melanoma, head and neck, liver or kidney cancer. V usage is TRBV7-2 and J usage is TRBJ2-1, with D hard to call. CDR3 DNA: TGTGCCAGCAGCTTAGTAGCTACTGAGCAGTTCTTC. As protein: CASSLVATEQFF.